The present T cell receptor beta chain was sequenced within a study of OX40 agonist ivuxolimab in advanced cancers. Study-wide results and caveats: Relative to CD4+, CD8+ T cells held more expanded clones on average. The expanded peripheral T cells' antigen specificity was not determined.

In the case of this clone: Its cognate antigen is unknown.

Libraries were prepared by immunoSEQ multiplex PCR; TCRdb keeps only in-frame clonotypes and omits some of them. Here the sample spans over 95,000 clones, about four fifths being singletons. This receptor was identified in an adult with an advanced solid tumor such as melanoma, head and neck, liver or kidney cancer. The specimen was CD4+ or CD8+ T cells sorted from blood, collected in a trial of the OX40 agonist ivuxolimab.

The CDR3 DNA reads as TGTGCCAGCAGCTTGGGGACAGGGGGGCGAGCTTTCTTT. The encoded protein is CASSLGTGGRAFF. V is TRBV5-5 and J is TRBJ1-1; 10 positions agree with TRBD1. Germline CDR1 is SGHKS and CDR2 is YYEKEE (reference sequence). The CDR3 is made up of 13 amino acids. The ends lost 0 bases at V and 10 bases at J; junction bases unmatched: 3.